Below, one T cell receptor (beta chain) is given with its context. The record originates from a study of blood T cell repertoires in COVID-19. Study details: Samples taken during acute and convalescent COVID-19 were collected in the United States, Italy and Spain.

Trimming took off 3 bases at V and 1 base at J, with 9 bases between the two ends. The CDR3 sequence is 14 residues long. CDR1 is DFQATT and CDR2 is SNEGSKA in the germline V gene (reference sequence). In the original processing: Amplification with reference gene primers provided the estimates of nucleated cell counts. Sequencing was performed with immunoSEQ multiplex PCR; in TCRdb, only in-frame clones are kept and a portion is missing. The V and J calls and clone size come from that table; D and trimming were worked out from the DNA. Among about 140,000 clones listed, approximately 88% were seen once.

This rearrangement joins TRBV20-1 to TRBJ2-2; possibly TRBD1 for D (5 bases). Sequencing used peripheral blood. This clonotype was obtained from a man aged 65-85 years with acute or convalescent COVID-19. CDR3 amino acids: CSASQGMNTGELFF. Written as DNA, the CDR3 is TGCAGTGCTAGTCAGGGAATGAACACCGGGGAGCTGTTTTTT.